These 32 T cell receptor beta chains originate from one sample sequenced in a study of T cell repertoires in cytomegalovirus infection. TCRdb reprocessed the reads via MiXCR and lists one record per CDR3 protein. This sample has over 300,000 distinct CDR3 sequences, with under 20% found just once. Sequencing input: PBMCs. The receptors here all came from a human donor in good health (CMV status not recorded). Some clones in this sample may be carry-over from other donors' samples.

The genes are TRBV20-1 and TRBJ1-2; D gene unclear. The ends were cut back, 3 bases at V and 4 bases at J, with 18 bases in the middle. The CDR3 loop spans 15 amino acids. Per the germline V gene, CDR1 is DFQATT and CDR2 is SNEGSKA (reference sequence). The CDR3 DNA is TGCAGTGCTAGTGGCGATAGCCCCCTAGGCTATGGCTACACCTTC. It translates to CSASGDSPLGYGYTF.

This clonotype was counted between two and nine times. The chain uses TRBV19 and TRBJ2-1, with D maybe TRBD2 (6 bases). Germline V gene lookup returns CDR1 LNHDA and CDR2 SQIVND (reference sequence). The CDR3 loop spans 13 amino acids. The germline V and J ends were trimmed by 6 bases and 8 bases, with 14 bases remaining between them. The CDR3 protein is CASRLEGIHEQFF. The CDR3 DNA sequence: TGTGCCAGTAGATTGGAGGGGATACATGAGCAGTTCTTC.

The chain links TRBV18 to TRBJ2-5, with 9 bases matching TRBD1. V lost 4 bases and J lost 5; bases outside the gene matches: 5. CDR1 KGHSH and CDR2 LQKENI come from the germline V gene. CDR3 size: 14 residues. DNA of the CDR3: TGTGCCAGCTCACTAAGCGGACAGGGGGAGACCCAGTACTTC. It yields the protein CASSLSGQGETQYF.

This clonotype has only a few counts. V is TRBV4-3 and J is TRBJ2-1; 12 bases map to TRBD2. This CDR3 spans 15 amino acids. Germline-derived CDR1 and CDR2 are LGHNA and YSLEER. The ends lost 0 bases at V and 7 bases at J; junction bases unmatched: 1. The CDR3 DNA is TGCGCCAGCAGCCAAGATGGGACTAGCGGGAATGAGCAGTTCTTC. Protein: CASSQDGTSGNEQFF.

The chain joins TRBV6-2 or TRBV6-3 to TRBJ1-2, with D uncertain. Germline loops: CDR1 MNHEY, CDR2 SVGEGT. Trimming stripped 1 base from V and 1 base from J, with 7 bases between. This CDR3 has 14 amino acids. Written as DNA, the CDR3 is TGTGCCAGCAGTTACTTCGTGGGTAACTATGGCTACACCTTC. Amino acids: CASSYFVGNYGYTF.

This clonotype was picked up many times. This rearrangement joins TRBV7-2 to TRBJ2-6; TRBD1 matches 10 bases. Germline V lookup: CDR1 SGHTA, CDR2 FQGNSA. The junction had 10 bases not matched to a gene; V was cut back by 4 bases and J by 1 base. The length of the CDR3 is 19 residues. The CDR3 DNA reads TGTGCCAGCAGCTCAGCAACGGGACAGGGGACATCTGGGGCCAACGTCCTGACTTTC. It codes for CASSSATGQGTSGANVLTF.

At least ten counts were recorded for this clonotype. The gene calls are TRBV7-2 and TRBJ2-2; D not certain. The CDR3 loop spans 18 amino acids. V lost 4 bases, J lost 6 bases, and 24 bases lay in between. Germline CDR1 is SGHTA and CDR2 is FQGNSA. Written as DNA, the CDR3 is TGTGCCAGCAGCTACCGAGGCGGCCGGTCGCGGTCGGCCGGGGAGCTGTTTTTT. This codes for CASSYRGGRSRSAGELFF.

The sample holds a few counts of this clonotype. The chain employs TRBV14 and TRBJ2-5; 7 bases fit TRBD2. Per the germline V gene, CDR1 is SGHDN and CDR2 is FVKESK. Germline trimming cut 3 bases from V and 0 bases from J; bases unmatched to any gene: 4. The length of the CDR3 is 15 residues. The CDR3 DNA follows: TGTGCCAGCAGCCAGCCAGCGGGGTACCAAGAGACCCAGTACTTC. It encodes CASSQPAGYQETQYF. The full variable domain, completed using reference TRBV14 and TRBJ2-5, is EAGVTQFPSHSVIEKGQTVTLRCDPISGHDNLYWYRRVMGKEIKFLLHFVKESKQDESGMPNNRFLAERTGGTYSTLKVQPAELEDSGVYFCASSQPAGYQETQYFGPGTRLLVL.

V and J are TRBV14 and TRBJ2-1; D tentatively reads TRBD1 or TRBD2 (6 bases each). Germline lookup yields CDR1 SGHDN and CDR2 FVKESK. CDR3 length: 17 residues. V was trimmed by 3 bases and J by 6 bases, leaving 21 bases between them. The CDR3 loop reads CASSQLVGLRGGNEQFF. In nucleotides, the CDR3 is TGTGCCAGCAGCCAGCTTGTCGGTCTCAGGGGAGGCAATGAGCAGTTCTTC.

The J gene is TRBJ2-3, the V gene TRBV20-1; no clear D. V was shortened by 5 bases and J by 5 bases, with 14 bases between the two germline ends. Looked up from germline, CDR1 is DFQATT and CDR2 is SNEGSKA (reference sequence). This CDR3 has 13 residues. The CDR3 protein is CSAFKKGGDTQYF. CDR3 DNA: TGCAGTGCTTTTAAAAAGGGCGGAGATACGCAGTATTTT.

This clonotype showed up many times. For the CDR3, the DNA is TGTGCCAGCAGTTTATACAGGGCTGGCTCTGGCTACACCTTC. The encoded protein is CASSLYRAGSGYTF. This chain links TRBV28 with TRBJ1-2; possibly TRBD1 for D (6 bases). The germline V gene encodes CDR1 MDHEN and CDR2 SYDVKM. The CDR3 runs 14 residues. Trimming shortened V by 1 base and J by 7 bases, and 13 bases separated the two germline ends.

This clonotype occurred many times. The rearrangement links TRBV7-2 to TRBJ2-7; 7 bases match TRBD1. This CDR3 comprises 15 residues. J gave up 0 bases and V 5 bases, and 7 bases lay outside the gene matches. Germline loops: CDR1 SGHTA, CDR2 FQGNSA. CDR3: CASSQAGTDSYEQYF. CDR3 nucleotides: TGTGCCAGCAGCCAGGCCGGGACAGACTCCTACGAGCAGTACTTC.

This clonotype was detected ten times or more. The chain recombines TRBV25-1 with TRBJ1-1; D gene unclear. CDR1 and CDR2 (germline): MGHDK, SYGVNS. V shed 1 base and J shed 11 bases, with 17 bases lying between them. This CDR3 spans 14 amino acids. The CDR3 is CASSEFGWEQKAFF. The CDR3 DNA reads TGTGCCAGCAGTGAATTTGGTTGGGAACAGAAGGCTTTCTTT.

This clonotype occurred a few times. The rearrangement uses TRBV28 and TRBJ1-4; D gene unclear. Trimming stripped 3 bases from V and 1 base from J, with 6 bases between. From germline, CDR1 is MDHEN and CDR2 SYDVKM. The CDR3 runs to 14 residues. The CDR3 here is CASSLDETNEKLFF. In DNA form, the CDR3 reads TGTGCCAGCAGTTTGGACGAAACTAATGAAAAACTGTTTTTT.

The chain carries TRBV7-9 and TRBJ2-3; TRBD2 might be the D (6 bases). Germline-derived CDR1 and CDR2 are SEHNR and FQNEAQ (reference sequence). This CDR3 comprises 13 residues. The ends were cut back, 5 bases at V and 3 bases at J, with 9 bases in the middle. In DNA form, the CDR3 reads TGTGCCAGCAGCACCCGGGGGACAGATACGCAGTATTTT. Translation gives CASSTRGTDTQYF.

This clonotype was detected ten times or more. The chain is built from TRBV7-2 and TRBJ2-1; D tentatively reads TRBD1 or TRBD2 (6 bases each). The germline CDR1 and CDR2 sequences are SGHTA and FQGNSA. Trimming removed 5 bases from V and 5 bases from J, with 16 bases in between. The length of the CDR3 is 15 residues. In DNA form, the CDR3 reads TGTGCCAGCAGCCCTCACACGGGGGCCCACAATGAGCAGTTCTTC. This gives the protein CASSPHTGAHNEQFF.

This clonotype was seen more than once but under ten times. The chain combines TRBV10-3 with TRBJ2-7, with D perhaps TRBD2 (6 bases). V lost 4 bases, J lost 2 bases, and 15 bases lay in between. This CDR3 has 15 amino acids. The germline CDR1 and CDR2 sequences are ENHRY and SYGVKD. CDR3 nucleotides: TGTGCCATCAGTGCCGGGGGAGACGCACCCTACGAGCAGTACTTC. Its translation is CAISAGGDAPYEQYF.

The chain couples TRBV6-5 to TRBJ2-5; 9 bases are shared with TRBD2. V trimming: 0 bases; J trimming: 7 bases; junction bases outside the gene matches: 9. The CDR3 spans 16 residues. The V gene's germline CDR1 is MNHEY and CDR2 SVGAGI. CDR3 nucleotides: TGTGCCAGCAGTTACTCCCGTAGCGGGGGCGTGGGGACCCAGTACTTC. It translates to CASSYSRSGGVGTQYF.

The gene calls are TRBV4-2 and TRBJ1-5; maybe TRBD1 (5 bases). V gave up 4 bases and J gave up 0 bases, with 13 bases separating them. Per germline, CDR1 LGHNA and CDR2 YNFKEQ. The CDR3 contains 16 residues. Here the CDR3 DNA reads TGTGCCAGCAGCCTGCATGGGGCCAATAGCAATCAGCCCCAGCATTTT. This codes for CASSLHGANSNQPQHF.

The V call is TRBV4-1, the J call TRBJ1-5; 8 bases map to TRBD1. With V trimmed by 0 bases and J by 7 bases, 11 bases remained unmatched. Germline V gives CDR1 MGHRA, CDR2 YSYEKL. The CDR3 loop spans 17 amino acids. CDR3 amino acids: CASSQDYSGQGRQPQHF. DNA of the CDR3: TGCGCCAGCAGCCAAGATTATTCAGGACAGGGAAGGCAGCCCCAGCATTTT.

The chain couples TRBV19 to TRBJ1-2; D gene ambiguous. This CDR3 comprises 13 residues. Trimming left V 1 base short and J 4 bases short, with 7 bases between. CDR1 is LNHDA, CDR2 SQIVND, per germline (reference sequence). CDR3 nucleotide sequence: TGTGCCAGTAGTATAGGTGGCCTCTATGGCTACACCTTC. It translates to CASSIGGLYGYTF.

This clonotype was seen ten or more times. The chain carries TRBV7-2 and TRBJ1-2; 7 positions agree with TRBD1. The CDR3 has 12 amino acids. Looked up from germline, CDR1 is SGHTA and CDR2 is FQGNSA. Losses at the gene ends were 9 bases for V and 4 bases for J; bases not matched to a gene: 5. The CDR3 nucleotides are TGTGCCAGTAACAGGGGAACCTATGGCTACACCTTC. Translating gives CASNRGTYGYTF.

This clonotype was detected only a few times. The chain has TRBV12-3 or TRBV12-4 and TRBJ1-6; D is unresolved. V was shortened by 3 bases and J by 6 bases, with 9 bases between the two germline ends. The CDR3 runs to 14 residues. In DNA, the CDR3 is TGTGCCAGCAGTTTTGGGCAGAGTAATTCACCCCTCCACTTT. It encodes CASSFGQSNSPLHF.

This clonotype was seen at least ten times. The genes are TRBV25-1 and TRBJ1-6; TRBD1 is a possible D gene (6 bases). Trimming pared 3 bases from V and 7 bases from J, leaving 16 bases between. The germline gives CDR1 MGHDK, CDR2 SYGVNS. The CDR3 runs 16 residues. CDR3 DNA sequence: TGTGCCAGCAGTGAGGGGGCACAGGGTCGGAATTCACCCCTCCACTTT. Amino acids: CASSEGAQGRNSPLHF.

J is TRBJ2-5 and V is TRBV29-1; D uncertain. CDR1 and CDR2 from the germline V gene are SQVTM and ANQGSEA. The CDR3 has 14 residues. V shed 4 bases and J shed 1 base, with 13 bases lying between them. CDR3 sequence reads: CSVVDLPFQETQYF. The CDR3 nucleotides read TGCAGCGTTGTGGACCTCCCCTTCCAAGAGACCCAGTACTTC.

V is TRBV28 and J is TRBJ1-1; 7 nucleotides line up with TRBD1. Trimming removed 8 bases from V and 3 bases from J; junction bases left unmatched: 12. This CDR3 region has 15 residues. Germline assignment: CDR1 MDHEN and CDR2 SYDVKM. This CDR3 is CASQGGDRPYTEAFF. For the CDR3, the DNA is TGTGCCAGCCAGGGGGGCGACAGGCCCTACACTGAAGCTTTCTTT.

This clonotype showed up many times. The V gene is TRBV7-9, the J gene TRBJ2-3; perhaps TRBD2 as D (5 bases). CDR3 size: 14 residues. Germline assignment: CDR1 SEHNR and CDR2 FQNEAQ (reference sequence). Trimming shortened V by 1 base and J by 8 bases, and 13 bases separated the two germline ends. The CDR3 reads CASSLDGVGSTQYF. Written as DNA, the CDR3 is TGTGCCAGCAGCTTAGACGGGGTTGGGAGTACGCAGTATTTT.

V usage is TRBV2 and J usage is TRBJ2-1, with 9 bases aligning to TRBD2. The CDR3 runs 17 residues. Germline V CDR1 and CDR2: SNHLY, FYNNEI. V gave up 8 bases and J gave up 7 bases; unmatched junction bases: 18. The CDR3 bases are TGTGCCAGCCGGGATAGCGGGGGTCTGGGGATGTTGAATGAGCAGTTCTTC. This encodes CASRDSGGLGMLNEQFF.

This clonotype was observed a few times. The CDR3 bases are TGTGCCAGCAGCTCTCAGGGAGGAGATCAGCCCCAGCATTTT. Protein product: CASSSQGGDQPQHF. The chain has TRBV11-2 and TRBJ1-5; perhaps TRBD1 as D (5 bases). V was pared by 4 bases and J by 5 bases, with 12 bases between. In germline, CDR1 is SGHAT, CDR2 FQNNGV. The CDR3 runs to 14 residues.

This clonotype was seen ten or more times. CDR3: CASSGVGGYEQYF. The CDR3 nucleotides read TGTGCCAGCAGTGGCGTCGGCGGGTACGAGCAGTACTTC. V usage is TRBV2 and J usage is TRBJ2-7; D is perhaps TRBD2 (5 bases). Per germline, CDR1 SNHLY and CDR2 FYNNEI. The CDR3 sequence is 13 residues long. Trimming took 4 bases from V and 4 from J, leaving 11 bases between them.

There are a few counts of this clonotype. V and J are TRBV7-9 and TRBJ2-1, with D tentatively TRBD1 or TRBD2 (5 bases each). From germline, CDR1 is SEHNR and CDR2 FQNEAQ (reference sequence). This CDR3 has 15 residues. V lost 5 bases and J lost 10, with 21 bases in between. Here the CDR3 DNA reads TGTGCCAGCAGCGATGCGACCACGGGGCATAGCGAGCAGTTCTTC. Its translation: CASSDATTGHSEQFF.

The J gene is TRBJ2-2, the V gene TRBV6-6; the D gene is possibly TRBD2 (5 bases). The length of the CDR3 is 12 residues. Per the germline V gene, CDR1 is MNHNY and CDR2 is SVGAGI (reference sequence). V was trimmed by 2 bases and J by 10 bases, leaving 8 bases between them. CDR3 nucleotide sequence: TGTGCCAGCAGTTACCTGAGGGAGGAGCTGTTTTTT. Translated, it gives CASSYLREELFF.